This TCR beta chain stems from a study of blood T cells in healthy people across ages. Broader study findings: Getting older went along with TCR beta diversity per million T cells dropping roughly linearly. A strong correlation between TCR beta diversity and naive T cell percentage was seen.

Alongside a J-beta primer mix, a sample-barcoded 5' primer served in a second PCR lasting about 7 to 11 cycles. TCRdb ran MiXCR on the 5' RACE reads and lists one entry per CDR3 protein. The table shows 650,000 to 800,000 distinct CDR3 sequences, with approximately 52% occurring only once. The CDR3 sequence is 15 residues long. The germline CDR1 and CDR2 sequences are SGHTA and FQGNSA. Drawn from each donor were 7.5 to 10 milliliters of peripheral blood. Note on this clonotype: Its specificity is unknown.

The specimen was blood. This TCR was recovered from a woman aged 80 or over in good health. The chain couples TRBV7-2 to TRBJ2-1, with 8 bases identical to TRBD1. The J call may be incorrect, as the DNA end agrees better with TRBJ2-7. The CDR3 region is CASSFDRGAYNEQYF. The CDR3 region has the DNA TGTGCCAGCAGCTTCGACAGGGGAGCCTACAATGAGCAGTACTTC.